The clone carrying this TCR beta chain was picked up one time. Its cognate antigen is unknown. It was with 60 Vbeta and 13 Jbeta primers that the PCR ran. The data were produced by immunoSEQ multiplex PCR, yet TCRdb's version contains in-frame clones alone and is incomplete. There are some 150,000 clones in the sample; approximately 82% occur only once, and 1.4% to 1.5% lies in the top ten. Trimming took off 1 base at V and 4 bases at J, with 14 bases between the two ends. CDR1 KGHSH and CDR2 LQKENI come from the germline V gene. The CDR3 consists of 15 residues. The data are from a study of cytomegalovirus exposure and HLA in healthy donors. General observations from the study: A later analysis showed HLA-associated TCR beta chains outstripping equally common others in clonal expansion. In a later analysis, several top co-occurrence clusters appeared linked to parvovirus B19, influenza, CMV and Epstein-Barr virus.

V usage is TRBV18 and J usage is TRBJ2-7; possibly TRBD2 for D (7 bases). This receptor was obtained from a man younger than 45 in good health and CMV-seropositive. The specimen sequenced was PBMCs. CDR3 nucleotides: TGTGCCAGCTCACCACGGGGGGGCCTATTATACGAGCAGTACTTC. Translation: CASSPRGGLLYEQYF.